These 13 T cell receptor beta chains came from one sample sequenced in a study of human T cells and chemical hapten exposure. The time point was: patch test 3, about 24 weeks after DPC sensitization. Treatment denoted: therapeutic diphenylcyclopropenone sensitization with weekly scalp DPC. TCRdb called the RACE reads again in MiXCR, with one record for every CDR3 protein. The sample lists 90,000 to 110,000 distinct CDR3 sequences; 30% to 35% were seen once. The sample consisted of whole blood, taken in connection with sensitization to the hapten diphenylcyclopropenone (DPC). The receptors here all came from a man aged 35 to 55 with alopecia areata. Some clones in this sample may be carry-over from other donors' samples.

The rearrangement joins TRBV7-9 to TRBJ2-3, with D hard to call. The V gene lost 2 bases and the J gene lost 3 bases, with 12 bases spanning the gap. CDR1 SEHNR and CDR2 FQNEAQ come from the germline V gene (reference sequence). CDR3 length: 15 amino acids. The CDR3 region has the DNA TGTGCCAGCAGCTTACTTAGGCAGGCAACAGATACGCAGTATTTT. Protein: CASSLLRQATDTQYF.

V gene TRBV11-3 combines with J gene TRBJ2-2; a possible D gene is TRBD2 (5 bases). This CDR3 spans 14 amino acids. From germline, CDR1 is SGHNT and CDR2 YENEEA. V lost 3 bases, J lost 5 bases, and 10 bases lay in between. In nucleotides, the CDR3 is TGTGCCAGCAGCTTTATGAGCGGAACCGGGGAGCTGTTTTTT. Translation: CASSFMSGTGELFF.

V usage is TRBV20-1 and J usage is TRBJ2-7, with a tentative D call TRBD2 (5 bases). Germline V gene lookup returns CDR1 DFQATT and CDR2 SNEGSKA (reference sequence). The V and J ends lost 5 bases and 4 bases respectively, with 15 bases between them. CDR3 length equals 13 residues. CDR3: CSADLGIRYEQYF. In DNA form, the CDR3 reads TGCAGTGCTGATCTCGGGATCCGATACGAGCAGTACTTC.

The chain couples TRBV24-1 to TRBJ2-6; D is perhaps TRBD1 (6 bases). Germline V gene sequence: CDR1 KGHDR, CDR2 SFDVKD. V lost 7 bases to trimming and J lost 2 bases, with 14 bases between them. This CDR3 is built from 16 residues. CDR3 sequence (DNA): TGTGCCACCAGCTACTCCAGGGGACCTGGGGCCAACGTCCTGACTTTC. Translating gives CATSYSRGPGANVLTF.

This rearrangement joins TRBV20-1 to TRBJ2-5; 7 nucleotides line up with TRBD2. The ends lost 2 bases at V and 4 bases at J; junction bases unmatched: 13. Looked up from germline, CDR1 is DFQATT and CDR2 is SNEGSKA (reference sequence). CDR3 length: 16 residues. Written as DNA, the CDR3 is TGCAGTGCTAGACCTCTAGGGGAGGGCCCTAGAGAGACCCAGTACTTC. Its protein is CSARPLGEGPRETQYF.

The CDR3 DNA reads TGCGCCAGCAGCTCGACCGGGACTAGCGGGAGTCAGGGGGAGACCCAGTACTTC. It specifies CASSSTGTSGSQGETQYF. The chain has TRBV5-1 and TRBJ2-5, with 14 bases fitting TRBD2. This CDR3 has 18 residues. Germline loops: CDR1 SGHRS, CDR2 YFSETQ. Trimming took 3 bases from V and 5 from J; bases not matched to a gene: 12.

V is TRBV10-3 and J is TRBJ2-1, with a weak D call TRBD2 (5 bases). The CDR3 covers 14 residues. V lost 4 bases, J lost 2 bases, and 9 bases lay in between. Germline V lookup: CDR1 ENHRY, CDR2 SYGVKD. CDR3 region: CAISGEKPYNEQFF. The CDR3 DNA reads TGTGCCATCAGTGGGGAGAAACCCTACAATGAGCAGTTCTTC.

V is TRBV6-2 or TRBV6-3 and J is TRBJ2-1; perhaps TRBD2 as D (6 bases). CDR3 length equals 16 residues. In germline, CDR1 is MNHEY, CDR2 SVGEGT. The V gene lost 5 bases and the J gene lost 3 bases, with 17 bases spanning the gap. CDR3 coding DNA: TGTGCCAGCAGTCGGACCCTTAGCGGAGGCTACAATGAGCAGTTCTTC. Residues: CASSRTLSGGYNEQFF.

The V and J genes are TRBV29-1 and TRBJ1-2; 8 positions agree with TRBD1. CDR1 is SQVTM, CDR2 ANQGSEA, per germline. CDR3 length equals 14 residues. V shed 2 bases and J 4 bases; nucleotides not matched to a gene: 6. The chain's CDR3 is CSVETGGMGYGYTF. CDR3 nucleotide sequence: TGCAGCGTTGAAACAGGGGGAATGGGCTATGGCTACACCTTC.

This clonotype was counted between two and nine times. This chain connects TRBV28 to TRBJ1-6; D remains ambiguous. Germline lookup yields CDR1 MDHEN and CDR2 SYDVKM. Trimming left V 8 bases short and J 7 bases short, with 9 bases between. CDR3 size: 12 residues. The CDR3 sequence is CASQDGNSPLHF. In nucleotides, the CDR3 is TGTGCCAGCCAGGATGGGAATTCACCCCTCCACTTT.

This clonotype has a single count. Written as DNA, the CDR3 is TGTGCCAGCAGCTCCGACACTAGCGGGAGGGCCGGGACCAAAAACATTCAGTACTTC. It encodes CASSSDTSGRAGTKNIQYF. The chain has TRBV7-6 and TRBJ2-4, with 13 nucleotides matching TRBD2. V trimming: 4 bases; J trimming: 2 bases; junction bases outside the gene matches: 11. The CDR3 sequence is 19 residues long. Germline CDR1 reads SGHVS; CDR2 reads FNYEAQ.

The chain uses TRBV24-1 and TRBJ2-7; D perhaps matches TRBD1 (7 bases). Germline values: CDR1 KGHDR, CDR2 SFDVKD. This CDR3 has 16 residues. Trimming shortened V by 4 bases and J by 4 bases, and 19 bases separated the two germline ends. The CDR3 nucleotides read TGTGCCACCAGTGAGGTTGGCGGGACAGAAGTATACGAGCAGTACGTC. This codes for CATSEVGGTEVYEQYV.

This clonotype came up a few times. CDR3 protein: CASSYSTVKRAVGTDTQYF. The CDR3 region has the DNA TGTGCCAGCAGTTACTCGACGGTAAAGCGGGCGGTGGGCACAGATACGCAGTATTTT. The chain has TRBV6-5 and TRBJ2-3, with a weak D call TRBD2 (6 bases). This CDR3 spans 19 amino acids. V was shortened by 0 bases and J by 1 base, with 20 bases between the two germline ends. CDR1 and CDR2 (germline): MNHEY, SVGAGI.